The 9 T cell receptor beta chains listed next were all sequenced from one sample in a study of CD8 T cells in ankylosing spondylitis (dated 2017 in TCRdb). Library prep was done by 5' RACE. Reads for this sample came from an Illumina HiSeq 2500. TCRdb reanalyzed the raw reads on its own, using fastp at Q25 for trimming and MiXCR for clone calling, and kept in-frame beta chains. Rows are unified per CDR3 protein, each entry keeping the most common DNA and genes. Recorded for this sample are around 340,000 distinct CDR3 sequences; roughly 14% of them occurred a single time. About 1% of the sample rests with the top ten. Sequencing used blood, either unsorted or a sorted T cell fraction (not recorded which). The receptors were gathered from a male donor with ankylosing spondylitis or in good health (not recorded which).

This clonotype occurred a few times. V usage is TRBV5-1 and J usage is TRBJ2-7; TRBD2 matches at 8 bases. Germline values: CDR1 SGHRS, CDR2 YFSETQ. This CDR3 is built from 17 residues. V lost 4 bases to trimming and J lost 0 bases; unmatched junction nucleotides: 12. CDR3 DNA: TGCGCCAGCAGCACGGCGGTTTTAGCGGGATCCTCCTACGAGCAGTACTTC. Translation: CASSTAVLAGSSYEQYF.

The chain uses TRBV20-1 and TRBJ2-2; the match to TRBD1 covers 9 bases. Germline assignment: CDR1 DFQATT and CDR2 SNEGSKA (reference sequence). The CDR3 spans 13 residues. The V and J ends lost 3 bases and 4 bases, in that order; junction bases with no gene match: 0. The CDR3 sequence: CSARTGGTGELFF. The CDR3 DNA is TGCAGTGCTAGGACAGGGGGCACCGGGGAGCTGTTTTTT.

The chain carries TRBV10-1 and TRBJ2-7, with D uncertain. With 3 bases removed from V and 6 bases from J, the gap between germline ends came to 6 bases. The germline V gene encodes CDR1 WNHNN and CDR2 SYGVQD (reference sequence). The CDR3 totals 11 residues. CDR3 loop: CASSEHTEQYF. The DNA for the CDR3 is TGCGCCAGCAGTGAACATACCGAGCAGTACTTC.

There are many counts of this clonotype. The chain couples TRBV21-1 to TRBJ1-2. TRBV21-1 is listed as a pseudogene. This CDR3 has 13 amino acids. The CDR3 loop is CASSKGPNYGYTF. CDR3 DNA sequence: TGTGCCAGCAGCAAAGGGCCCAACTATGGCTACACCTTC.

The gene calls are TRBV29-1 and TRBJ2-5; 7 bases agree with TRBD1. The CDR3 has 13 amino acids. Germline V gene lookup returns CDR1 SQVTM and CDR2 ANQGSEA. The V gene end was trimmed by 8 bases and the J gene end by 5 bases; junction bases not matched to a gene: 11. CDR3 region: CSSRDSHLETQYF. CDR3 nucleotides: TGCAGCTCCCGGGACAGCCACCTGGAGACCCAGTACTTC. The full variable domain, completed using reference TRBV29-1 and TRBJ2-5, is SAVISQKPSRDICQRGTSLTIQCQVDSQVTMMFWYRQQPGQSLTLIATANQGSEATYESGFVIDKFPISRPNLTFSTLTVSNMSPEDSSIYLCSSRDSHLETQYFGPGTRLLVL.

The V gene is TRBV29-1, the J gene TRBJ1-1; D is possibly TRBD1 (6 bases). The CDR3 runs 13 residues. The germline V gene encodes CDR1 SQVTM and CDR2 ANQGSEA. V was trimmed by 7 bases and J by 2 bases, leaving 14 bases between them. Here the CDR3 DNA reads TGCAGCGGCGCCAGGGACATCAACACTGAAGCTTTCTTT. Translated, it gives CSGARDINTEAFF.

This clonotype was counted only a few times. This chain connects TRBV11-2 to TRBJ2-3, with D perhaps matching TRBD1 (6 bases). This CDR3 has 17 amino acids. Germline V gene lookup returns CDR1 SGHAT and CDR2 FQNNGV. Trimming shortened V by 0 bases and J by 0 bases, and 13 bases separated the two germline ends. DNA for the CDR3: TGTGCCAGCAGCTTAGATGGGGGCGGTGCTAGCACAGATACGCAGTATTTT. Its protein is CASSLDGGGASTDTQYF.

This clonotype came up a few times. The rearrangement uses TRBV5-1 and TRBJ2-2, with TRBD2 matching 8 bases. This CDR3 contains 17 residues. Per germline, CDR1 SGHRS and CDR2 YFSETQ. Losses at the gene ends were 4 bases for V and 4 bases for J; bases not matched to a gene: 12. The CDR3 nucleotides read TGCGCCAGCAGCCCAGGGACCGGGACTAGTCCCACCGGGGAGCTGTTTTTT. Its protein product is CASSPGTGTSPTGELFF.

This clonotype was seen only a few times. The J gene is TRBJ2-5, the V gene TRBV12-3 or TRBV12-4, with a tentative D call TRBD1 (6 bases). The CDR3 has 14 amino acids. Trimming shortened V by 6 bases and J by 4 bases, and 15 bases separated the two germline ends. CDR3 coding DNA: TGTGCCAGCAGACCAACAGGGCCCCGAGAGACCCAGTACTTC. Encoded protein: CASRPTGPRETQYF.